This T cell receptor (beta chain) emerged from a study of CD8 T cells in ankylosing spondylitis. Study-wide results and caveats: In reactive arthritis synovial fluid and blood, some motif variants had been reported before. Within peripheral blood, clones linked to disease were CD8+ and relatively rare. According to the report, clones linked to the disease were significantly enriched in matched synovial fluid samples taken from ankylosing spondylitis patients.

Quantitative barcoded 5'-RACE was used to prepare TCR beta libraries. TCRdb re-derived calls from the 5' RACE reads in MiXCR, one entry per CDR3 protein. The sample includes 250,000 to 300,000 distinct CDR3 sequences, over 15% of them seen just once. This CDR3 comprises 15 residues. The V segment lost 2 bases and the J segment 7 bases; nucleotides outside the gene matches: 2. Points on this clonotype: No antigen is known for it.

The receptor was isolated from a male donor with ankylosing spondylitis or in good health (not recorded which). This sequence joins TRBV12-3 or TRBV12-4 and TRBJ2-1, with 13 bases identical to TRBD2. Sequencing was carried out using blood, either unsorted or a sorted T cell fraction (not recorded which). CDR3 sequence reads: CASSLLLAGGNEQFF. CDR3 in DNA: TGTGCCAGCAGTTTACTACTAGCGGGAGGGAATGAGCAGTTCTTC.